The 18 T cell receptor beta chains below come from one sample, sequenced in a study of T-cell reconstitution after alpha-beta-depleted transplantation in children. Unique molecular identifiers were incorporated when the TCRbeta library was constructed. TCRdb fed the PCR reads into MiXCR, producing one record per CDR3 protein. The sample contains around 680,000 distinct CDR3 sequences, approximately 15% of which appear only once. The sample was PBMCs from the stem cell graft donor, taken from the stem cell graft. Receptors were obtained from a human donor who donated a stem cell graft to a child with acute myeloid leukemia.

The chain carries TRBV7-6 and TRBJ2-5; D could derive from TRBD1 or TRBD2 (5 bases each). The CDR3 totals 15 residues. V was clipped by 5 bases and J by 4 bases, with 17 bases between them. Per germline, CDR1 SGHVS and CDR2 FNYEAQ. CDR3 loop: CASSLRDPGLETQYF. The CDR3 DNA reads TGTGCCAGCAGCCTCCGGGACCCCGGATTAGAGACCCAGTACTTC.

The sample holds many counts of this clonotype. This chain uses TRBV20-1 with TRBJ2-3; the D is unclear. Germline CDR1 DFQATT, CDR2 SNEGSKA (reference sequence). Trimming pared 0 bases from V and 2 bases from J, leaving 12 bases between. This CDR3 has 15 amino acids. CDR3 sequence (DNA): TGCAGTGCTAGAGACCCCTTACGCCCCACAGATACGCAGTATTTT. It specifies CSARDPLRPTDTQYF.

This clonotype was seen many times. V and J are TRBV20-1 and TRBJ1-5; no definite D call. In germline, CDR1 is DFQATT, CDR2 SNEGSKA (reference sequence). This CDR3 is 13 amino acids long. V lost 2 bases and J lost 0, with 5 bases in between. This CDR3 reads CSARSYSNQPQHF. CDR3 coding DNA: TGCAGTGCTAGATCGTATAGCAATCAGCCCCAGCATTTT.

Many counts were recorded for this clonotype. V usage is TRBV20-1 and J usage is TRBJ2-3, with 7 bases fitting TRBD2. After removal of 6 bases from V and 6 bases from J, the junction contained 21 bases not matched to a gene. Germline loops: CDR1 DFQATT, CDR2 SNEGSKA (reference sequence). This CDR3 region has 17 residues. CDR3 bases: TGCAGTGCCGTAATTACCGGGACTATCAAGGATGTGGATACGCAGTATTTT. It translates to CSAVITGTIKDVDTQYF.

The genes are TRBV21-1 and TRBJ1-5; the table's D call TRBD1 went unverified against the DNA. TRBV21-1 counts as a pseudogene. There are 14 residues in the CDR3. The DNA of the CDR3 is TGTGCCAGCAGCCCCGAGGGGGCTGATCAGCCCCAGCATTTT. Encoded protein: CASSPEGADQPQHF.

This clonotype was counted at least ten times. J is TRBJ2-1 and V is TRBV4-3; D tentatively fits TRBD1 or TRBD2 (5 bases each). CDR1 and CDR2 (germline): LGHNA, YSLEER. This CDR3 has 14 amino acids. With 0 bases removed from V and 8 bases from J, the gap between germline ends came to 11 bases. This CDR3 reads CASSQDRGVDEQFF. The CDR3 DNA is TGCGCCAGCAGCCAAGATCGAGGGGTGGATGAGCAGTTCTTC.

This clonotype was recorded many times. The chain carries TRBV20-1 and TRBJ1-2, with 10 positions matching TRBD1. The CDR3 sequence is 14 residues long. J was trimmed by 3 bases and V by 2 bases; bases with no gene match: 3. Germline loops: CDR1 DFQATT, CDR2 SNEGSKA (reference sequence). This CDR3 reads CSARIGQGDYGYTF. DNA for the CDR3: TGCAGTGCTAGAATTGGACAGGGGGACTATGGCTACACCTTC.

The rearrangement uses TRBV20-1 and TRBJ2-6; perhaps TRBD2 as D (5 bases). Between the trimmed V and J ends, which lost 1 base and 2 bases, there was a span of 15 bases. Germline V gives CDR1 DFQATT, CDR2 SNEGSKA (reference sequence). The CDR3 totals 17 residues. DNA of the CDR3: TGCAGTGCTAGAGTCGCCCCGCCCGGGGCTGGGGCCAACGTCCTGACTTTC. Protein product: CSARVAPPGAGANVLTF.

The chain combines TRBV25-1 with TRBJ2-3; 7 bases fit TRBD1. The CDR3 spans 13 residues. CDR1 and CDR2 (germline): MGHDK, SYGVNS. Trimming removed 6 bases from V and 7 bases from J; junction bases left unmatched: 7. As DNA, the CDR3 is TGTGCCAGCAGGGACAGGTCATCATATACGCAGTATTTT. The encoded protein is CASRDRSSYTQYF.

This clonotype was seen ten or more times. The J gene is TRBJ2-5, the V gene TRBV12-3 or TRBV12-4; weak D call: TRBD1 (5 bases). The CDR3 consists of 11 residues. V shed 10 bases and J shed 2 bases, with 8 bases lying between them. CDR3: CATRQQETQYF. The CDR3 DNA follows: TGTGCCACCCGACAGCAAGAGACCCAGTACTTC.

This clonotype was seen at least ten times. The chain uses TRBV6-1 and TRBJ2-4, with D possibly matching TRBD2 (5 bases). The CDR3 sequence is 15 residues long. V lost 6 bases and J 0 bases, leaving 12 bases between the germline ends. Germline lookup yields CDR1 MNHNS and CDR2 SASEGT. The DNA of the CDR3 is TGTGCCAGCAGAACGGGGTCTCTAGCCAAAAACATTCAGTACTTC. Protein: CASRTGSLAKNIQYF.

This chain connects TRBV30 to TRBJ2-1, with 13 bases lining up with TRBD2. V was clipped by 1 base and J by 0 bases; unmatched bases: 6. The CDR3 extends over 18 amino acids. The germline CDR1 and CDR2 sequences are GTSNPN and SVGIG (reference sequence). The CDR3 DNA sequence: TGTGCCTGGAGTGCAGGACTAGCGGGGGCCCCCTCCTACAATGAGCAGTTCTTC. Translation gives CAWSAGLAGAPSYNEQFF.

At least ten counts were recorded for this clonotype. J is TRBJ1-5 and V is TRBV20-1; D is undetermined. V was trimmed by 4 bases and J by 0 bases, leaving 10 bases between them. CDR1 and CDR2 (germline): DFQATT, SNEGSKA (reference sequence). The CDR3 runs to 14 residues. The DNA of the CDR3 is TGCAGTGCTATTCGGCAGTATAGCAATCAGCCCCAGCATTTT. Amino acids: CSAIRQYSNQPQHF.

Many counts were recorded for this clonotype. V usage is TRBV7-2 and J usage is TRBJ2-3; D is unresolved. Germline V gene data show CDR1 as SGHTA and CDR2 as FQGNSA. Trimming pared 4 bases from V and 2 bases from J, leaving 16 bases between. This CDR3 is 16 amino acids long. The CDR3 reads CASSSRSRTSTDTQYF. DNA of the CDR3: TGTGCCAGCAGCTCCCGGAGTCGAACCTCCACAGATACGCAGTATTTT.

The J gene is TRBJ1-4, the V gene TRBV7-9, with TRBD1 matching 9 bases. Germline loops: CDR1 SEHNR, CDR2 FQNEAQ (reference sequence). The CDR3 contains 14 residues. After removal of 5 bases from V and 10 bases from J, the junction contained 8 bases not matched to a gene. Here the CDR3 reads CASSPTGGMVKLFF. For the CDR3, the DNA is TGTGCCAGCAGCCCGACAGGGGGGATGGTAAAACTGTTTTTT.

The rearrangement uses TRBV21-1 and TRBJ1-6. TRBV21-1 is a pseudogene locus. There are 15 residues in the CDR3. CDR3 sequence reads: CASSKKGTWVSPLHF. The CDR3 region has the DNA TGTGCCAGCAGCAAGAAGGGTACATGGGTTTCACCCCTCCACTTT.

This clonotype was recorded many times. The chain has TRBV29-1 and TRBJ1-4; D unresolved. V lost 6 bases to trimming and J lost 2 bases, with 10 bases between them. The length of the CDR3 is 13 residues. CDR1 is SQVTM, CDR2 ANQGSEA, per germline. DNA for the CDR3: TGCAGCGTCCGAAGGTCCACTAATGAAAAACTGTTTTTT. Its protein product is CSVRRSTNEKLFF.

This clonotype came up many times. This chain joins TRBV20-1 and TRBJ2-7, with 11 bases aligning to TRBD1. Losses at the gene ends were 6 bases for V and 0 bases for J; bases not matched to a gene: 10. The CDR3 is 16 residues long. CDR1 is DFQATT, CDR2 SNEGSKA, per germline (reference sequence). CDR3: CSAQGQGATISYEQYF. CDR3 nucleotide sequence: TGCAGTGCCCAAGGACAGGGGGCCACCATCTCCTACGAGCAGTACTTC.